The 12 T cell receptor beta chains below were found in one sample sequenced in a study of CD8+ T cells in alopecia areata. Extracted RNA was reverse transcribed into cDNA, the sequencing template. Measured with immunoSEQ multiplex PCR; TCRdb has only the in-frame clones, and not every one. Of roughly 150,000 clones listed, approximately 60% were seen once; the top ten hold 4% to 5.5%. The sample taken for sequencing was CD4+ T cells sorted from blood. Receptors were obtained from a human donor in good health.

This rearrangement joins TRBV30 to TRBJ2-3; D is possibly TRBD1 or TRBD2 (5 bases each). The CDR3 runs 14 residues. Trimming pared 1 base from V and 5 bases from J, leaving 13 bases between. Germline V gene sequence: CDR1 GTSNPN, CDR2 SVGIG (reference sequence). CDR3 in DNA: TGTGCCTGGAGTGGTGGGGGACCCGGAGATACGCAGTATTTT. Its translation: CAWSGGGPGDTQYF. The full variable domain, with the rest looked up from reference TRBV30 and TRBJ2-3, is SQTIHQWPATLVQPVGSPLSLECTVEGTSNPNLYWYRQAAGRGLQLLFYSVGIGQISSEVPQNLSASRPQDRQFILSSKKLLLSDSGFYLCAWSGGGPGDTQYFGPGTRLTVL.

Here the CDR3 DNA reads TGCGCCAGCAGCCTACGGACCGCCGGTGAGCAGTTCTTC. This translates into CASSLRTAGEQFF. V usage is TRBV5-1 and J usage is TRBJ2-1, with D uncertain. The germline CDR1 and CDR2 sequences are SGHRS and YFSETQ. Trimming shortened V by 4 bases and J by 9 bases, and 14 bases separated the two germline ends. The CDR3 has 13 residues. Drawing the rest from reference TRBV5-1 and TRBJ2-1, the complete variable domain is KAGVTQTPRYLIKTRGQQVTLSCSPISGHRSVSWYQQTPGQGLQFLFEYFSETQRNKGNFPGRFSGRQFSNSRSEMNVSTLELGDSALYLCASSLRTAGEQFFGPGTRLTVL.

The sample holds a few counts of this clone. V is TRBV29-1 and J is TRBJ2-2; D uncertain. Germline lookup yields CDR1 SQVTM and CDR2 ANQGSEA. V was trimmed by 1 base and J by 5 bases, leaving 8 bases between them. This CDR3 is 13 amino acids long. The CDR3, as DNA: TGCAGCGTTGAAGGTGCCTGGACCGGGGAGCTGTTTTTT. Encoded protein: CSVEGAWTGELFF.

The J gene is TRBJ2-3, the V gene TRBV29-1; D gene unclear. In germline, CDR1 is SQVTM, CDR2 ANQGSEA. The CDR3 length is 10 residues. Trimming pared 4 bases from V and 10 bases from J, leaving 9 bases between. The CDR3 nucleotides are TGCAGCGTTGGAGGCCCTCCGCAGTATTTT. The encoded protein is CSVGGPPQYF.

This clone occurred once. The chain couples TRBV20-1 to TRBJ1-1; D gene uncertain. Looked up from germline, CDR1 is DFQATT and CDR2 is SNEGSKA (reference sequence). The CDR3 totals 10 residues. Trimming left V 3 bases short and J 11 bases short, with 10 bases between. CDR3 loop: CSASGVGAFF. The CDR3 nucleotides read TGCAGTGCTAGCGGGGTTGGGGCTTTCTTT.

For the CDR3, the DNA is TGCAGCGTTGTCAGGGGTAGCACAGATACGCAGTATTTT. As protein: CSVVRGSTDTQYF. The rearrangement links TRBV29-1 to TRBJ2-3, with D perhaps matching TRBD1 (6 bases). Looked up from germline, CDR1 is SQVTM and CDR2 is ANQGSEA. This CDR3 comprises 13 residues. The V and J ends lost 4 bases and 0 bases respectively, with 8 bases between them.

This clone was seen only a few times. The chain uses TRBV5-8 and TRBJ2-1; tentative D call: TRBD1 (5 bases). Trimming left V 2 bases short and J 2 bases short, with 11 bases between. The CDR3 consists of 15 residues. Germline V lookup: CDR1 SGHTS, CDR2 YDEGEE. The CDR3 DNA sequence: TGTGCCAGCAGCTTCGAACAGGTTACCTACAATGAGCAGTTCTTC. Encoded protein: CASSFEQVTYNEQFF.

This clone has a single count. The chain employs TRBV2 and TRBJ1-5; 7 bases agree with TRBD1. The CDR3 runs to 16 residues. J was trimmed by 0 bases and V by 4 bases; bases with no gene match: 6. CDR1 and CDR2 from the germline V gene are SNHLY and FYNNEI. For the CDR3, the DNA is TGTGCCAGCAGTGGAGGGGGCAGTTATAGCAATCAGCCCCAGCATTTT. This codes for CASSGGGSYSNQPQHF. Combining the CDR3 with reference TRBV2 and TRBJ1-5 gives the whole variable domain EPEVTQTPSHQVTQMGQEVILRCVPISNHLYFYWYRQILGQKVEFLVSFYNNEISEKSEIFDDQFSVERPDGSNFTLKIRSTKLEDSAMYFCASSGGGSYSNQPQHFGDGTRLSIL.

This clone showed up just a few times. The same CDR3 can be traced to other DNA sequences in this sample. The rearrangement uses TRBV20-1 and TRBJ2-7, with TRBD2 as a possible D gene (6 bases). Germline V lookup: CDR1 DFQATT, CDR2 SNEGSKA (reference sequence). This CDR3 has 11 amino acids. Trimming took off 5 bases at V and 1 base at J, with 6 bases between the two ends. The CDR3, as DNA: TGCAGTGCTGGGACTTCCTACGAGCAGTACTTC. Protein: CSAGTSYEQYF.

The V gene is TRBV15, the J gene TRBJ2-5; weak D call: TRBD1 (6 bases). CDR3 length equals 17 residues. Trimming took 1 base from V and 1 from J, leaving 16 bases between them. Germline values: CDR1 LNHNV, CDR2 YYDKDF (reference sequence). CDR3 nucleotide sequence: TGTGCCACCAGCAGAGGAAGGAAAGGACAGTTCCAAGAGACCCAGTACTTC. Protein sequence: CATSRGRKGQFQETQYF.

CDR3 coding DNA: TGCAGCGCGTTACAGGGGGGAGTGGAGACCCAGTACTTC. Residues: CSALQGGVETQYF. V gene TRBV29-1 combines with J gene TRBJ2-5, with TRBD1 matching over 8 bases. The CDR3 is made up of 13 amino acids. Trimming took 7 bases from V and 5 from J; bases not matched to a gene: 9. In germline, CDR1 is SQVTM, CDR2 ANQGSEA.

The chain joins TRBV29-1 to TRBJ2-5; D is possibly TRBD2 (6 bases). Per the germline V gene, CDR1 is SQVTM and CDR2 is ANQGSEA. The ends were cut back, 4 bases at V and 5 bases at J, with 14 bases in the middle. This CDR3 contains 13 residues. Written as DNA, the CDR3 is TGCAGCGTTGGGGACTCTCCAACCGAGACCCAGTACTTC. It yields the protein CSVGDSPTETQYF.